The next 27 T cell receptor beta chains were all read from a single sample in a study of blood T cell repertoires in COVID-19. Repertoires were generated with immunoSEQ multiplex PCR, while TCRdb's copy carries only in-frame clones and drops some. The sample shows hundreds of thousands of clones, roughly 81% of them seen only once. What was sequenced was peripheral blood. These TCRs come from a man in his forties with acute or convalescent COVID-19.

The rearrangement uses TRBV5-4 and TRBJ2-2, with TRBD2 matching over 8 bases. V shed 3 bases and J 1 base; nucleotides not matched to a gene: 5. CDR1 and CDR2 from the germline V gene are SGHNT and YYREEE (reference sequence). The CDR3 sequence is 16 residues long. In DNA, the CDR3 is TGTGCCAGCAGCTCCCCGGGGGGGAAGAACACCGGGGAGCTGTTTTTT. This translates into CASSSPGGKNTGELFF.

This sequence joins TRBV27 and TRBJ1-6, with TRBD1 as a possible D gene (6 bases). The V gene lost 5 bases and the J gene lost 10 bases, with 21 bases spanning the gap. CDR3 size: 16 residues. Germline V gene lookup returns CDR1 MNHEY and CDR2 SMNVEV (reference sequence). In DNA, the CDR3 is TGTGCCAGCAGTCCAAAGCTCGCGACAGGCCAATCACCCCTCCACTTT. Translating it yields CASSPKLATGQSPLHF.

This clone was observed once. This sequence joins TRBV5-1 and TRBJ2-5, with D possibly TRBD1 on 5 matching bases. The V end was cut by 5 bases, the J end by 4 bases, with 18 bases between. Germline V gene lookup returns CDR1 SGHRS and CDR2 YFSETQ. CDR3 length: 15 amino acids. The CDR3 sequence is CASSLVGRDLETQYF. The CDR3 DNA sequence: TGCGCCAGCAGTCTCGTGGGGCGAGATTTAGAGACCCAGTACTTC.

V usage is TRBV14 and J usage is TRBJ2-1; D is perhaps TRBD2 (5 bases). V was pared by 1 base and J by 10 bases, with 11 bases between. This CDR3 is built from 13 residues. Looked up from germline, CDR1 is SGHDN and CDR2 is FVKESK. Written as DNA, the CDR3 is TGTGCCAGCAGCCAAGGGGTGTGGAGGGAGCAGTTCTTC. Its protein product is CASSQGVWREQFF. The variable domain in full, completed from reference TRBV14 and TRBJ2-1, reads EAGVTQFPSHSVIEKGQTVTLRCDPISGHDNLYWYRRVMGKEIKFLLHFVKESKQDESGMPNNRFLAERTGGTYSTLKVQPAELEDSGVYFCASSQGVWREQFFGPGTRLTVL.

This clone was counted a few times. This chain joins TRBV5-4 and TRBJ1-3; 9 nucleotides align to TRBD1. CDR1 SGHNT and CDR2 YYREEE come from the germline V gene (reference sequence). The V segment lost 4 bases and the J segment 8 bases; nucleotides outside the gene matches: 10. CDR3 size: 15 residues. CDR3 residues: CASSTGTGRADTIYF. The DNA of the CDR3 is TGTGCCAGCAGCACCGGGACAGGGAGGGCGGACACCATATATTTT.

This chain links TRBV19 with TRBJ1-1; D uncertain. V was shortened by 3 bases and J by 0 bases, with 14 bases between the two germline ends. The germline CDR1 and CDR2 sequences are LNHDA and SQIVND (reference sequence). The CDR3 length is 16 residues. The CDR3 bases are TGTGCCAGTAGTATTTCTCCACTGACTCTGAACACTGAAGCTTTCTTT. Amino acid sequence: CASSISPLTLNTEAFF. The full variable domain, rest sourced from reference TRBV19 and TRBJ1-1, is DGGITQSPKYLFRKEGQNVTLSCEQNLNHDAMYWYRQDPGQGLRLIYYSQIVNDFQKGDIAEGYSVSREKKESFPLTVTSAQKNPTAFYLCASSISPLTLNTEAFFGQGTRLTVV.

The chain joins TRBV11-2 to TRBJ2-1, with TRBD2 matching 7 bases. The germline V gene encodes CDR1 SGHAT and CDR2 FQNNGV. J gave up 2 bases and V 6 bases, and 7 bases lay outside the gene matches. This CDR3 is 15 amino acids long. CDR3 sequence (DNA): TGTGCCAGCAGGGACTGGGGAGGGACCTACAATGAGCAGTTCTTC. Translation gives CASRDWGGTYNEQFF.

DNA of the CDR3: TGTGCCAGCACAAGACAGGGGGGTTTACTGGCCTACGAGCAGTACTTC. It yields the protein CASTRQGGLLAYEQYF. The chain carries TRBV7-9 and TRBJ2-7; 9 nucleotides line up with TRBD1. Trimming cost V 7 bases and J 2 bases; bases outside gene matches: 12. CDR1 and CDR2 from the germline V gene are SEHNR and FQNEAQ (reference sequence). This CDR3 comprises 16 residues.

The J gene is TRBJ2-5, the V gene TRBV14; possible D gene TRBD1, 5 bases. Germline V CDR1 and CDR2: SGHDN, FVKESK. The CDR3 covers 13 residues. V lost 4 bases and J lost 2, with 8 bases in between. The chain's CDR3 is CASSPQVQETQYF. The CDR3 region has the DNA TGTGCCAGCAGCCCACAGGTTCAAGAGACCCAGTACTTC. The full variable domain, completed using reference TRBV14 and TRBJ2-5, is EAGVTQFPSHSVIEKGQTVTLRCDPISGHDNLYWYRRVMGKEIKFLLHFVKESKQDESGMPNNRFLAERTGGTYSTLKVQPAELEDSGVYFCASSPQVQETQYFGPGTRLLVL.

This chain joins TRBV27 and TRBJ1-5; 10 bases match TRBD1. With V trimmed by 2 bases and J by 3 bases, 4 bases remained unmatched. Germline V CDR1 and CDR2: MNHEY, SMNVEV (reference sequence). The CDR3 loop spans 16 amino acids. In nucleotides, the CDR3 is TGTGCCAGCAGTTTAGTAGGACAGGGGGACAATCAGCCCCAGCATTTT. The encoded protein is CASSLVGQGDNQPQHF.

V is TRBV10-3 and J is TRBJ2-1, with 10 bases matching TRBD1. The CDR3 runs 15 residues. V trimming: 6 bases; J trimming: 6 bases; junction bases outside the gene matches: 8. CDR1 is ENHRY and CDR2 is SYGVKD in the germline V gene. This chain's CDR3 is CAIRAGTGVTNEQFF. The CDR3 DNA sequence: TGTGCCATCAGAGCCGGGACAGGGGTTACCAATGAGCAGTTCTTC.

The chain carries TRBV5-1 and TRBJ1-3, with D hard to call. The CDR3 has 14 residues. Trimming shortened V by 4 bases and J by 0 bases, and 8 bases separated the two germline ends. Germline loops: CDR1 SGHRS, CDR2 YFSETQ. In DNA, the CDR3 is TGCGCCAGCAGCCTGGGTTACTCTGGAAACACCATATATTTT. Translating it yields CASSLGYSGNTIYF.

V and J are TRBV4-1 and TRBJ1-6, with D possibly TRBD1 on 5 matching bases. Trimming removed 1 base from V and 7 bases from J, with 17 bases in between. CDR3 length: 17 amino acids. Germline loops: CDR1 MGHRA, CDR2 YSYEKL. CDR3 DNA sequence: TGCGCCAGCAGCCAAGGCTCCTCGGGACTGAACAATTCACCCCTCCACTTT. Its translation is CASSQGSSGLNNSPLHF.

In its sample, this clone was seen once. J is TRBJ2-7 and V is TRBV24-1; D perhaps matches TRBD1 (6 bases). The germline gives CDR1 KGHDR, CDR2 SFDVKD. The CDR3 has 16 residues. Trimming stripped 4 bases from V and 0 bases from J, with 15 bases between. CDR3 bases: TGTGCCACCAGTGAACCCGGACAGACCGGCTCCTACGAGCAGTACTTC. Its translation: CATSEPGQTGSYEQYF.

The chain has TRBV7-9 and TRBJ1-1; 8 bases map to TRBD1. The CDR3 is 15 amino acids. Germline V CDR1 and CDR2: SEHNR, FQNEAQ (reference sequence). The V segment lost 1 base and the J segment 5 bases; nucleotides outside the gene matches: 6. The CDR3, as DNA: TGTGCCAGCAGCTTAGGGTCAGGGGGCGGGACTGAAGCTTTCTTT. Translating it yields CASSLGSGGGTEAFF.

J is TRBJ1-6 and V is TRBV15, with TRBD1 matching 7 bases. Per germline, CDR1 LNHNV and CDR2 YYDKDF (reference sequence). The CDR3 spans 17 residues. Trimming at V came to 0 bases and at J to 7 bases, leaving 9 bases not matched to a gene. The CDR3: CATSRDNSPGGNSPLHF. For the CDR3, the DNA is TGTGCCACCAGCAGAGATAACTCCCCAGGGGGAAATTCACCCCTCCACTTT. The full variable domain, completed using reference TRBV15 and TRBJ1-6, is DAMVIQNPRYQVTQFGKPVTLSCSQTLNHNVMYWYQQKSSQAPKLLFHYYDKDFNNEADTPDNFQSRRPNTSFCFLDIRSPGLGDTAMYLCATSRDNSPGGNSPLHFGNGTRLTVT.

The gene calls are TRBV5-8 and TRBJ1-5; D is unclear. The ends were cut back, 1 base at V and 7 bases at J, with 9 bases in the middle. CDR1 SGHTS and CDR2 YDEGEE come from the germline V gene. This CDR3 is built from 13 residues. The CDR3 nucleotides read TGTGCCAGCAGCTTGTTCTTCGGGCAGCCCCAGCATTTT. Protein: CASSLFFGQPQHF.

This chain joins TRBV30 and TRBJ1-4, with D maybe TRBD1 (5 bases). V was pared by 4 bases and J by 3 bases, with 18 bases between. CDR1 is GTSNPN, CDR2 SVGIG, per germline (reference sequence). The length of the CDR3 is 16 residues. The CDR3 bases are TGTGCCTGGAACATAAAGGGGTTAGGGGCTAATGAAAAACTGTTTTTT. Translating it yields CAWNIKGLGANEKLFF.

This sequence joins TRBV7-8 and TRBJ2-1, with D maybe TRBD1 (6 bases). The V gene lost 5 bases and the J gene lost 6 bases, with 17 bases spanning the gap. CDR3 length: 15 residues. Germline CDR1 and CDR2: SGHVS and FQNEAQ. Here the CDR3 DNA reads TGTGCCAGCAGCCCACGGAACAGGGAGAGCAATGAGCAGTTCTTC. Protein product: CASSPRNRESNEQFF.

The chain links TRBV6-6 to TRBJ1-4; tentative D call: TRBD1 (5 bases). The CDR3 runs to 17 residues. V gave up 5 bases and J gave up 5 bases, with 21 bases separating them. The germline CDR1 and CDR2 sequences are MNHNY and SVGAGI (reference sequence). The CDR3 loop is CASSPGRAYGGNEKLFF. The CDR3 nucleotides are TGTGCCAGCAGTCCCGGCAGGGCGTACGGGGGGAATGAAAAACTGTTTTTT.

The genes are TRBV6-5 and TRBJ1-4; weak D call: TRBD1 (5 bases). CDR1 and CDR2 (germline): MNHEY, SVGAGI. The ends were cut back, 6 bases at V and 8 bases at J, with 19 bases in the middle. The CDR3 is 15 residues long. The CDR3: CASRLRGGGGEKLFF. The DNA for the CDR3 is TGTGCCAGCAGGCTCCGAGGCGGGGGAGGGGAAAAACTGTTTTTT.

The chain is built from TRBV6-5 and TRBJ1-1; possible D gene TRBD1, 5 bases. In germline, CDR1 is MNHEY, CDR2 SVGAGI. The V gene lost 10 bases and the J gene lost 3 bases, with 12 bases spanning the gap. This CDR3 has 12 residues. CDR3 region: CAIRDSYTEAFF. CDR3 nucleotide sequence: TGTGCCATCCGCGACAGTTACACTGAAGCTTTCTTT.

This clone was seen many times. The chain links TRBV7-8 to TRBJ1-3, with 7 positions matching TRBD1. V lost 1 base and J lost 0; bases outside the gene matches: 12. The CDR3 totals 19 residues. Germline V CDR1 and CDR2: SGHVS, FQNEAQ. CDR3 DNA sequence: TGTGCCAGCAGCTTAGGATGGACACCGACAGGGAGCTCTGGAAACACCATATATTTT. This codes for CASSLGWTPTGSSGNTIYF.

The chain uses TRBV28 and TRBJ2-7; a weak D match, TRBD2 (6 bases). This CDR3 is 14 amino acids long. Deletions cut 6 bases from V and 2 bases from J, with 14 bases between. From germline, CDR1 is MDHEN and CDR2 SYDVKM. In nucleotides, the CDR3 is TGTGCCAGCAGCAGGACCGGGGGAGCCTACGAGCAGTACTTC. Translating it yields CASSRTGGAYEQYF.

The gene calls are TRBV18 and TRBJ1-1, with TRBD1 identical over 7 bases. Germline CDR1 and CDR2: KGHSH and LQKENI. This CDR3 spans 14 amino acids. Trimming removed 4 bases from V and 1 base from J; junction bases left unmatched: 3. The CDR3 DNA is TGTGCCAGCTCACGGGACAGATCGAACACTGAAGCTTTCTTT. It yields the protein CASSRDRSNTEAFF. Based on the CDR3 plus reference TRBV18 and TRBJ1-1, the full variable domain is NAGVMQNPRHLVRRRGQEARLRCSPMKGHSHVYWYRQLPEEGLKFMVYLQKENIIDESGMPKERFSAEFPKEGPSILRIQQVVRGDSAAYFCASSRDRSNTEAFFGQGTRLTVV.

For this clone: Other nucleotide sequences in the sample specify the same CDR3. The chain joins TRBV9 to TRBJ2-2; the match to TRBD2 covers 9 bases. V shed 3 bases, J shed 4 bases, and the junction held 19 bases outside the gene matches. Germline CDR1 and CDR2: SGDLS and YYNGEE. The CDR3 loop spans 20 amino acids. CDR3 amino acids: CASSAQRRRGGAGITGELFF. For the CDR3, the DNA is TGTGCCAGCAGCGCTCAAAGGCGGCGGGGGGGCGCGGGGATCACCGGGGAGCTGTTTTTT.

The chain carries TRBV9 and TRBJ1-3; the D is unclear. Per germline, CDR1 SGDLS and CDR2 YYNGEE. Trimming stripped 0 bases from V and 4 bases from J, with 11 bases between. The CDR3 is 15 amino acids. CDR3 sequence reads: CASSVAQAGGNTIYF. The CDR3 region has the DNA TGTGCCAGCAGCGTAGCTCAGGCAGGCGGAAACACCATATATTTT.